The 31 T cell receptor beta chains reported below all come from one sample, sequenced in a study of long-term antiretroviral therapy in people with HIV. Assay version v3.0 of immunoSEQ was used, and it was run at survey level. Assay: immunoSEQ multiplex PCR; the TCRdb copy retains only in-frame clones and omits some. Of over 6,500 clones listed, 65% to 75% were seen once; the top ten hold less than 8%. The sequences come from unsorted PBMCs, collected 0.1 years before starting antiretroviral therapy. The receptor source for this set is a man aged 18 to 29 with HIV.

The CDR3 bases are TGTGCCAGCAGCGGTCGGGACAGGTCCTTTAACTATGGCTACACCTTC. This translates into CASSGRDRSFNYGYTF. This chain links TRBV9 with TRBJ1-2, with 8 nucleotides matching TRBD1. Trimming took 3 bases from V and 1 from J; bases not matched to a gene: 8. The germline V gene encodes CDR1 SGDLS and CDR2 YYNGEE. The CDR3 runs to 16 residues.

J is TRBJ2-2 and V is TRBV9; TRBD1 agrees at 9 bases. CDR1 is SGDLS and CDR2 is YYNGEE in the germline V gene. CDR3 length equals 17 residues. Trimming cost V 2 bases and J 1 base; bases outside gene matches: 6. The CDR3 here is CASSVRRDRENTGELFF. DNA of the CDR3: TGTGCCAGCAGCGTTCGGAGGGACAGGGAGAACACCGGGGAGCTGTTTTTT. Full variable domain (rest looked up from reference TRBV9 and TRBJ2-2): DSGVTQTPKHLITATGQRVTLRCSPRSGDLSVYWYQQSLDQGLQFLIQYYNGEERAKGNILERFSAQQFPDLHSELNLSSLELGDSALYFCASSVRRDRENTGELFFGEGSRLTVL.

J is TRBJ1-2 and V is TRBV5-1, with 7 bases identical to TRBD1. After removal of 4 bases from V and 4 bases from J, the junction contained 7 bases not matched to a gene. This CDR3 region has 14 residues. CDR1 is SGHRS and CDR2 is YFSETQ in the germline V gene. Written as DNA, the CDR3 is TGCGCCAGCAGCGTGGGACAGTTGGGCTATGGCTACACCTTC. This translates into CASSVGQLGYGYTF.

The V call is TRBV4-1, the J call TRBJ2-3, with D perhaps TRBD1 or TRBD2 (6 bases each). The CDR3 length is 15 residues. V was cut by 1 base and J by 2 bases, with 10 bases left in between. In germline, CDR1 is MGHRA, CDR2 YSYEKL. The CDR3 loop reads CASSQGRGHTDTQYF. DNA of the CDR3: TGCGCCAGCAGCCAAGGTCGGGGGCACACAGATACGCAGTATTTT.

Comments on this clone: One end of the junction fails to match germline, which may point to a read error. CDR3 nucleotides: TGTGCTAGCAGCTTAGCGGAGGGGGATACGCAGTATTTT. Encoded protein: CASSLAEGDTQYF. The chain recombines TRBV7-7 with TRBJ2-3, with D possibly TRBD2 on 6 matching bases. Germline CDR1 is SSHAT and CDR2 is FNYEAQ (reference sequence). This CDR3 is built from 13 residues.

This clone was found a few times. The identical CDR3 is also encoded by other nucleotide sequences in the sample. V is TRBV6-5 and J is TRBJ1-1; the D gene is possibly TRBD1 (5 bases). Germline CDR1 and CDR2: MNHEY and SVGAGI. The CDR3 runs to 14 residues. Trimming shortened V by 0 bases and J by 4 bases, and 9 bases separated the two germline ends. Written as DNA, the CDR3 is TGTGCCAGCAGTTACTCAGCAGGGCCCACTGAAGCTTTCTTT. It is translated as CASSYSAGPTEAFF.

The chain employs TRBV6-1 and TRBJ1-4, with a weak D call TRBD1 (5 bases). There are 15 residues in the CDR3. Germline values: CDR1 MNHNS, CDR2 SASEGT. The germline V and J ends were trimmed by 3 bases and 11 bases, with 19 bases remaining between them. The CDR3 region is CASSDTWGRPRKLFF. The CDR3 DNA reads TGTGCCAGCAGTGATACTTGGGGCAGGCCGCGGAAACTGTTTTTT.

This clone was seen a few times. The chain combines TRBV7-3 with TRBJ2-7; D is uncertain. This CDR3 is built from 14 residues. V was trimmed by 3 bases and J by 6 bases, leaving 15 bases between them. Germline V gene sequence: CDR1 SGHTA, CDR2 FQGTGA. CDR3 sequence: CASSFEGLFGEQYF. CDR3 nucleotide sequence: TGTGCCAGCAGCTTCGAAGGGCTCTTCGGCGAGCAGTACTTC.

This clone has a handful of counts. The chain links TRBV2 to TRBJ2-3, with 9 bases identical to TRBD1. CDR1 is SNHLY and CDR2 is FYNNEI in the germline V gene. V lost 8 bases and J lost 5; bases outside the gene matches: 8. The CDR3 covers 14 residues. CDR3 DNA: TGTGCCAGCGGGGGACAGGGTCTAGGAGATACGCAGTATTTT. This sequence encodes CASGGQGLGDTQYF.

This clone was counted between two and nine times. The chain recombines TRBV2 with TRBJ1-2; D remains unclear. The CDR3 length is 11 residues. Germline V gives CDR1 SNHLY, CDR2 FYNNEI. The germline V and J ends were trimmed by 9 bases and 4 bases, with 9 bases remaining between them. The CDR3 DNA sequence: TGTGCCAGTACGGCCCTCTATGGCTACACCTTC. Its translation: CASTALYGYTF.

V usage is TRBV5-1 and J usage is TRBJ2-3; TRBD2 matches 12 bases. The trim removed 2 bases at V and 1 base at J, leaving 8 bases unmatched. Germline loops: CDR1 SGHRS, CDR2 YFSETQ. This CDR3 is 18 amino acids long. The CDR3: CASSFSSGGADGTDTQYF. The DNA for the CDR3 is TGCGCCAGCAGCTTTTCTAGCGGGGGGGCAGATGGCACAGATACGCAGTATTTT. Full variable domain (remainder filled in from reference TRBV5-1 and TRBJ2-3): KAGVTQTPRYLIKTRGQQVTLSCSPISGHRSVSWYQQTPGQGLQFLFEYFSETQRNKGNFPGRFSGRQFSNSRSEMNVSTLELGDSALYLCASSFSSGGADGTDTQYFGPGTRLTVL.

This chain connects TRBV9 to TRBJ2-1; D might be TRBD2 (5 bases). The germline V gene encodes CDR1 SGDLS and CDR2 YYNGEE. There are 15 residues in the CDR3. V was trimmed by 0 bases and J by 3 bases, leaving 10 bases between them. DNA for the CDR3: TGTGCCAGCAGCGTAGACGGGGTAAACTACAATGAGCAGTTCTTC. Its translation is CASSVDGVNYNEQFF.

This clone is classed as medium-sized (0.01 to 0.1%). This same CDR3 is encoded by further DNA sequences in the sample. The J gene is TRBJ2-2, the V gene TRBV9; 10 bases line up with TRBD1. Per germline, CDR1 SGDLS and CDR2 YYNGEE. This CDR3 comprises 17 residues. With V trimmed by 0 bases and J by 1 base, 3 bases remained unmatched. The CDR3 DNA reads TGTGCCAGCAGCGTAGCAAGGGACAGGGGGAACACCGGGGAGCTGTTTTTT. This encodes CASSVARDRGNTGELFF.

The chain employs TRBV2 and TRBJ2-5, with TRBD1 identical over 10 bases. Losses at the gene ends were 6 bases for V and 5 bases for J; bases not matched to a gene: 9. The germline V gene encodes CDR1 SNHLY and CDR2 FYNNEI. The CDR3 is made up of 15 amino acids. In DNA form, the CDR3 reads TGTGCCAGCAGGGTTAGACAGGGGGCCCGGGAGACCCAGTACTTC. Translation: CASRVRQGARETQYF. The full variable domain, its missing parts supplied by reference TRBV2 and TRBJ2-5, is EPEVTQTPSHQVTQMGQEVILRCVPISNHLYFYWYRQILGQKVEFLVSFYNNEISEKSEIFDDQFSVERPDGSNFTLKIRSTKLEDSAMYFCASRVRQGARETQYFGPGTRLLVL.

This rearrangement joins TRBV4-2 to TRBJ1-3, with unresolved D. This CDR3 region has 12 residues. Deletions cut 1 base from V and 6 bases from J, with 4 bases between. Germline-derived CDR1 and CDR2 are LGHNA and YNFKEQ. The CDR3, as DNA: TGTGCCAGCAGCCAAGGCGTAAACACCATATATTTT. This sequence encodes CASSQGVNTIYF.

This chain uses TRBV18 with TRBJ1-5, with 10 bases that match TRBD1. The V gene end was trimmed by 3 bases and the J gene end by 5 bases; junction bases not matched to a gene: 7. The length of the CDR3 is 16 residues. CDR1 and CDR2 from the germline V gene are KGHSH and LQKENI. The CDR3 here is CASSPTGTGVYQPQHF. The CDR3 nucleotides are TGTGCCAGCTCACCTACCGGGACAGGGGTATATCAGCCCCAGCATTTT.

V gene TRBV11-2 combines with J gene TRBJ2-3; D not resolved. V dropped 0 bases and J dropped 11 bases, with 15 bases sitting between them. Germline V gene sequence: CDR1 SGHAT, CDR2 FQNNGV. The CDR3 runs to 14 residues. CDR3 in amino acids: CASSLDIARMGQYF. DNA of the CDR3: TGTGCCAGCAGCTTAGATATTGCCCGAATGGGGCAGTATTTT.

The CDR3 loop is CASSLRTDYEQYF. The CDR3 DNA reads TGTGCCAGCAGCTTGAGGACAGACTACGAGCAGTACTTC. The rearrangement uses TRBV7-2 and TRBJ2-7; TRBD1 is a possible D gene (6 bases). Deletions cut 3 bases from V and 3 bases from J, with 9 bases between. This CDR3 has 13 amino acids. The germline V gene encodes CDR1 SGHTA and CDR2 FQGNSA.

This clone was seen a handful of times. The chain has TRBV27 and TRBJ2-7; D is uncertain. This CDR3 has 14 amino acids. Germline CDR1 is MNHEY and CDR2 is SMNVEV (reference sequence). V lost 8 bases to trimming and J lost 3 bases, with 17 bases between them. CDR3 loop: CASSSQEAHYEQYF. As DNA, the CDR3 is TGTGCCAGCTCCTCACAAGAGGCCCACTACGAGCAGTACTTC.

The V call is TRBV21-1, the J call TRBJ1-5. TRBV21-1 constitutes a pseudogene. The CDR3 loop spans 17 amino acids. The CDR3 spells CASSKGRVKGRAQPQHF. DNA of the CDR3: TGTGCCAGCAGCAAAGGGAGGGTAAAAGGGAGAGCTCAGCCCCAGCATTTT.

This chain links TRBV6-5 with TRBJ1-3, with D hard to call. The CDR3 sequence is 16 residues long. Trimming removed 0 bases at V and 4 bases at J, with 13 bases between. The V gene's germline CDR1 is MNHEY and CDR2 SVGAGI. The CDR3 DNA sequence: TGTGCCAGCAGTTACTCGGTCCCTGCGGGAGGAAACACCATATATTTT. The encoded protein is CASSYSVPAGGNTIYF.

V usage is TRBV29-1 and J usage is TRBJ1-5, with a tentative D call TRBD1 (5 bases). The CDR3 totals 14 residues. Trimming took off 8 bases at V and 6 bases at J, with 20 bases between the two ends. Germline CDR1 is SQVTM and CDR2 is ANQGSEA. CDR3 loop: CSPSLGGGVQPQHF. The DNA of the CDR3 is TGCAGCCCCTCCCTCGGGGGAGGCGTTCAGCCCCAGCATTTT. Together with reference TRBV29-1 and TRBJ1-5, the CDR3 gives the full variable domain: SAVISQKPSRDICQRGTSLTIQCQVDSQVTMMFWYRQQPGQSLTLIATANQGSEATYESGFVIDKFPISRPNLTFSTLTVSNMSPEDSSIYLCSPSLGGGVQPQHFGDGTRLSIL.

By share, this clone counts as large (0.1 to 1%). The rearrangement joins TRBV2 to TRBJ1-5; D is undetermined. The CDR3 is 12 residues long. Deletions cut 6 bases from V and 0 bases from J, with 3 bases between. CDR1 and CDR2 (germline): SNHLY, FYNNEI. The CDR3 DNA reads TGTGCCAGCAGAGATAGCAATCAGCCCCAGCATTTT. Translated, it gives CASRDSNQPQHF.

The V and J genes are TRBV6-4 and TRBJ2-1; 8 bases agree with TRBD2. This CDR3 is 15 amino acids long. CDR1 and CDR2 from the germline V gene are MRHNA and SNTAGT. The J segment lost 8 bases and the V segment lost 6 bases, leaving 12 bases of the junction unmatched. CDR3 DNA: TGTGCCAGCAGCCCACGGGGGGGCTTTTGGGATGAGCAGTTCTTC. As protein: CASSPRGGFWDEQFF.

In this sample, this clone turned up once. This chain uses TRBV6-1 with TRBJ2-7; D assignment may be TRBD1 or TRBD2 (5 bases each). Germline V lookup: CDR1 MNHNS, CDR2 SASEGT. V shed 1 base and J shed 1 base, with 11 bases lying between them. The CDR3 spans 15 residues. The DNA for the CDR3 is TGTGCCAGCAGTGAAGGGAGCGAGGGGTCCTACGAGCAGTACTTC. Encoded protein: CASSEGSEGSYEQYF.

V is TRBV19 and J is TRBJ1-5; D is ambiguous. V was shortened by 6 bases and J by 7 bases, with 13 bases between the two germline ends. CDR3 length: 13 amino acids. Germline CDR1 is LNHDA and CDR2 is SQIVND (reference sequence). In DNA form, the CDR3 reads TGTGCCAGTAGCCAAAGGGTGGACCAGCCCCAGCATTTT. Translating gives CASSQRVDQPQHF.

This clone has only one observation. This chain links TRBV4-1 with TRBJ2-1, with TRBD2 identical over 8 bases. Germline V gives CDR1 MGHRA, CDR2 YSYEKL. The CDR3 spans 16 residues. The J segment lost 8 bases and the V segment lost 1 base, leaving 10 bases of the junction unmatched. CDR3 coding DNA: TGCGCCAGCAGCCAAGTAGGTCCCGGGGGGGCGCATGAGCAGTTCTTC. Encoded protein: CASSQVGPGGAHEQFF.

In this sample, this clone turned up a few times. The chain is built from TRBV9 and TRBJ2-2; weak D call: TRBD1 (6 bases). This CDR3 comprises 18 residues. The germline V gene has CDR1 SGDLS and CDR2 YYNGEE. The V end lost 0 bases, the J end lost 3 bases, and 18 bases lay between the germline ends. Here the CDR3 DNA reads TGTGCCAGCAGCGTAGACAGGGACGATATCGGGGACACCGGGGAGCTGTTTTTT. This gives the protein CASSVDRDDIGDTGELFF.

This clone was seen only a few times. The rearrangement uses TRBV7-2 and TRBJ2-3; D unclear. Germline V lookup: CDR1 SGHTA, CDR2 FQGNSA. The V and J ends lost 5 bases and 3 bases respectively, with 15 bases between them. The CDR3 runs 15 residues. CDR3 coding DNA: TGTGCCAGCAGCCGGGTGACTGCGATGACAGATACGCAGTATTTT. This translates into CASSRVTAMTDTQYF.

The rearrangement uses TRBV6-1 and TRBJ1-5; no firm D call. This CDR3 contains 13 residues. Germline V gene lookup returns CDR1 MNHNS and CDR2 SASEGT. Trimming took off 5 bases at V and 5 bases at J, with 10 bases between the two ends. The CDR3 loop reads CASSRVEDQPQHF. CDR3 nucleotides: TGTGCCAGCAGTAGGGTTGAAGATCAGCCCCAGCATTTT.

V and J are TRBV5-8 and TRBJ1-1, with a tentative D call TRBD1 (6 bases). This CDR3 has 13 residues. Germline assignment: CDR1 SGHTS and CDR2 YDEGEE. The ends were cut back, 5 bases at V and 6 bases at J, with 14 bases in the middle. CDR3 amino acids: CASSTGRFAEAFF. The CDR3 DNA is TGTGCCAGCAGTACAGGGAGATTTGCTGAAGCTTTCTTT.